This is a list of T cell receptor beta chains from one sample in a study of cytomegalovirus exposure and HLA in healthy donors. Sequencing used immunoSEQ multiplex PCR; TCRdb keeps in-frame clones, though not all of them. The data show about 67,000 clones, approximately 71% seen once. The sequenced material came from PBMCs. The receptor source for this set is a woman aged 25 to 45 in good health and CMV-seronegative. The CDR3 runs from the conserved cysteine through the conserved F or W. Fields, in order: V gene, D gene, clone size, J gene, CDR3 DNA, CDR3 protein. The D gene is left open where the match is weak. Clone size is not always given. Where it is, it says once, few, many or a class for expanded clones.

V gene: TRBV6-5; D gene: NA; clone size: NA; J gene: TRBJ1-1; CDR3 DNA: TGTGCCAGCAGTTACCTGCGGGGGGGGGCCTCTGAAGCTTTCTTT; CDR3 protein: CASSYLRGGASEAFF
V gene: TRBV7-3; D gene: TRBD1; clone size: NA; J gene: TRBJ2-2; CDR3 DNA: TGTGCCAGCAGTCCGATGGGACAGGGGAGGACCGGGGAGCTGTTTTTT; CDR3 protein: CASSPMGQGRTGELFF
V gene: TRBV27; D gene: TRBD2; clone size: NA; J gene: TRBJ2-7; CDR3 DNA: TGTGCCAGCAGTATACGGACTAGCGGGGTGTCGAGGAACGAGCAGTACTTC; CDR3 protein: CASSIRTSGVSRNEQYF
V gene: TRBV2; D gene: NA; clone size: few; J gene: TRBJ1-2; CDR3 DNA: TGTGCCAGCGAGGAAAGGGGTTACTATGGCTACACCTTC; CDR3 protein: CASEERGYYGYTF
V gene: TRBV27; D gene: TRBD1; clone size: NA; J gene: TRBJ2-1; CDR3 DNA: TGTGCCAGCACCCTTATGGGACAGGGGGTGGGTGAGCAGTTCTTC; CDR3 protein: CASTLMGQGVGEQFF
V gene: TRBV7-9; D gene: NA; clone size: few; J gene: TRBJ1-1; CDR3 DNA: TGTGCCAGCAGCTTTCTCAACACTGAAGCTTTCTTT; CDR3 protein: CASSFLNTEAFF
V gene: TRBV2; D gene: NA; clone size: NA; J gene: TRBJ2-5; CDR3 DNA: TGTGCCACCGCGGCGGGTCTAGCCTTATGGCCCCAGTACTTC; CDR3 protein: CATAAGLALWPQYF
V gene: TRBV29-1; D gene: TRBD2; clone size: NA; J gene: TRBJ2-5; CDR3 DNA: TGCAGCGGCGGGGGGGGTGGACAAGAGACCCAGTACTTC; CDR3 protein: CSGGGGGQETQYF
V gene: TRBV5-1; D gene: NA; clone size: NA; J gene: TRBJ2-5; CDR3 DNA: TGCGCCAGCACCATTACGGGGGGCACAGAGACCCAGTACTTC; CDR3 protein: CASTITGGTETQYF
V gene: TRBV7-9; D gene: TRBD1; clone size: NA; J gene: TRBJ1-2; CDR3 DNA: TGTGCCAGTTCTGGAACAGGGGACGCTGGCTACACCTTC; CDR3 protein: CASSGTGDAGYTF
V gene: TRBV11-1; D gene: NA; clone size: NA; J gene: TRBJ2-2; CDR3 DNA: TGTGCCAGCAGCTTGCCCGGGGGGCACACCGGGGAGCTGTTTTTT; CDR3 protein: CASSLPGGHTGELFF
V gene: TRBV10-3; D gene: NA; clone size: NA; J gene: TRBJ2-2; CDR3 DNA: TGTGCCATCAGAACAGCAACCGGGGAGCTGTTTTTT; CDR3 protein: CAIRTATGELFF
V gene: TRBV5-1; D gene: TRBD2; clone size: once; J gene: TRBJ2-3; CDR3 DNA: TGCGCCAGCAGCTTGAAGCGGGGGCTCGACGTTACAGATACGCAGTATTTT; CDR3 protein: CASSLKRGLDVTDTQYF
V gene: TRBV19; D gene: TRBD1; clone size: once; J gene: TRBJ2-1; CDR3 DNA: TGTGCCACCCGAGGACAGGGCGCCTACAATGAGCAGTTCTTC; CDR3 protein: CATRGQGAYNEQFF
V gene: TRBV29-1; D gene: NA; clone size: NA; J gene: TRBJ2-7; CDR3 DNA: TGCAGCGTTGAAGATTACAGGGCCAACGAGCAGTACTTC; CDR3 protein: CSVEDYRANEQYF
V gene: TRBV4-3; D gene: TRBD1; clone size: NA; J gene: TRBJ2-5; CDR3 DNA: TGCGCCAGCAGCCAAGATCCCGGACAGGGAGAGACCCAGTACTTC; CDR3 protein: CASSQDPGQGETQYF
V gene: TRBV28; D gene: TRBD1; clone size: NA; J gene: TRBJ1-2; CDR3 DNA: TGTGCCAGCAGACGGACAGGGGGTAACTATGGCTACACCTTC; CDR3 protein: CASRRTGGNYGYTF
V gene: TRBV18; D gene: NA; clone size: NA; J gene: TRBJ2-3; CDR3 DNA: TGTGCCAGCTCACTCCTAGGAGACGGGGAGGGCACAGATACGCAGTATTTT; CDR3 protein: CASSLLGDGEGTDTQYF
V gene: TRBV19; D gene: NA; clone size: few; J gene: TRBJ1-2; CDR3 DNA: TGTGCCAGTACTACAGCACCTTACTATGGCTACACCTTC; CDR3 protein: CASTTAPYYGYTF
V gene: TRBV6-6; D gene: NA; clone size: once; J gene: TRBJ2-5; CDR3 DNA: TGTGCCAGCAGTTACCCCCCTAGCGCCTTCCAAGAGACCCAGTACTTC; CDR3 protein: CASSYPPSAFQETQYF
V gene: TRBV7-2; D gene: TRBD1; clone size: NA; J gene: TRBJ2-1; CDR3 DNA: TGTGCCAGCAGCTTACCATCCGGGACAGGGTTCGTAAATGAGCAGTTCTTC; CDR3 protein: CASSLPSGTGFVNEQFF
V gene: TRBV7-3; D gene: NA; clone size: NA; J gene: TRBJ2-1; CDR3 DNA: TGTGCCAGCAGGGACATGGGGGCCTCCTACAATGAGCAGTTCTTC; CDR3 protein: CASRDMGASYNEQFF